The clone carrying this T cell receptor (beta chain) was counted only a few times. Using genomic DNA as the template, TCR beta VDJ and CDR3 profiling was carried out. TCRdb recomputed calls from the reads with MiXCR, one row per CDR3 protein. The data hold about 180,000 distinct CDR3 sequences, with 45% to 50% observed a single time. V was shortened by 0 bases and J by 2 bases, with 5 bases between the two germline ends. The CDR3 is 14 amino acids. Germline CDR1 SNHLY, CDR2 FYNNEI. This sample stems from a study of CD8+CD57+ T cells in acquired aplastic anemia. In the study overall: Healthy donor CD4+ cell samples had a mean of about 10.8 million reads.

The V and J genes are TRBV2 and TRBJ1-5; D is undetermined. This TCR derives from a human donor in good health. The sample was sorted CD4+, CD8+, or CD8+CD57+ T cells (not recorded which) from PBMCs. The DNA of the CDR3 is TGTGCCAGCAGTGAAGCGCAGGGCAATCAGCCCCAGCATTTT. Translation gives CASSEAQGNQPQHF.